A selection of T cell receptor beta chains follows, all from one sample in a study of cytomegalovirus exposure and HLA in healthy donors. Measured with immunoSEQ multiplex PCR; TCRdb has only the in-frame clones, and not every one. Seen in this sample are approximately 140,000 clones; the ten most common clones hold about 2.2%. The sequenced material came from PBMCs. The receptors shown here come from a woman in her late teens or twenties in good health and CMV-seronegative. Each CDR3 is given with its conserved first and last residue.

V gene: TRBV29-1; J gene: TRBJ1-5; CDR3 protein: CSVEVGGPGQPQHF
V gene: TRBV7-9; J gene: TRBJ2-3; CDR3 protein: CASSTGLAGGPKTDTQYF
V gene: TRBV2; J gene: TRBJ2-7; CDR3 protein: CASMEYYEQYF
V gene: TRBV4-3; J gene: TRBJ2-2; CDR3 protein: CASSQGDSPNTGELFF
V gene: TRBV7-3; J gene: TRBJ2-3; CDR3 protein: CASSLMTSGTDTQYF
V gene: TRBV14; J gene: TRBJ1-2; CDR3 protein: CASSQDPSTGTDNYGYTF
V gene: TRBV20-1; J gene: TRBJ2-7; CDR3 protein: CSARDSYEQYF
V gene: TRBV9; J gene: TRBJ2-5; CDR3 protein: CASSSGFGWETQYF
V gene: TRBV7-8; J gene: TRBJ2-7; CDR3 protein: CASSLAGQVAGEQYF
V gene: TRBV7-8; J gene: TRBJ2-3; CDR3 protein: CASSLRTSADTQYF
V gene: TRBV6-1; J gene: TRBJ1-5; CDR3 protein: CASSEEGQGVHQPQHF
V gene: TRBV6-1; J gene: TRBJ2-1; CDR3 protein: CASSVWENSYNEQFF
V gene: TRBV6-1; J gene: TRBJ2-5; CDR3 protein: CASRAADRTQETQYF
V gene: TRBV29-1; J gene: TRBJ1-1; CDR3 protein: CSVGLRAANTEAFF
V gene: TRBV9; J gene: TRBJ2-1; CDR3 protein: CASSAWTSGKGNEQFF
V gene: TRBV5-1; J gene: TRBJ2-1; CDR3 protein: CASSLGQGAPNEQFF
V gene: TRBV30; J gene: TRBJ1-5; CDR3 protein: CAWTATGLRNQPQHF
V gene: TRBV11-2; J gene: TRBJ2-1; CDR3 protein: CASGELAHYNEQFF
V gene: TRBV7-6; J gene: .; CDR3 protein: CASSGTSYEQYF
V gene: TRBV2; J gene: TRBJ1-2; CDR3 protein: CASSERGPGGYTF
V gene: TRBV2; J gene: TRBJ2-5; CDR3 protein: CASSETNQETQYF
V gene: TRBV5-8; J gene: TRBJ2-5; CDR3 protein: CASSRSGTGYQETQYF
V gene: TRBV7-9; J gene: TRBJ2-1; CDR3 protein: CASSSSGYSYNEQFF
V gene: TRBV9; J gene: TRBJ2-5; CDR3 protein: CASSVGTQLYQETQYF
V gene: TRBV25-1; J gene: TRBJ1-2; CDR3 protein: CASSWGDRYGYTF
V gene: TRBV2; J gene: TRBJ2-2; CDR3 protein: CASSEGSLPTGIPRELFF
V gene: TRBV6-4; J gene: TRBJ2-1; CDR3 protein: CASSDSTEGANEQFF
V gene: TRBV18; J gene: TRBJ1-1; CDR3 protein: CASRTTEQGASEAFF
V gene: TRBV6-6; J gene: TRBJ2-3; CDR3 protein: CASSRLAGGSTDTQYF